This TCR beta chain appears in the sequencing data of a study of T cell responses to AZD1222 COVID-19 vaccine. As for the study in general: Recipients boosted at about 4 weeks or about 12 weeks are pooled.

The CDR3 has 13 amino acids. CDR1 SGHNT and CDR2 YENEEA come from the germline V gene. Trimming removed 1 base from V and 5 bases from J, with 7 bases in between. General study results and limits: Of the AZD1222 recipients, only five or six were seropositive at baseline. The study sampled repertoires only after the peak T cell response. Breadth and depth of Spike-specific TCRs rose after two AZD1222 doses.

Comment on this clone: Its target is not known.

TCRdb's table, derived via immunoSEQ multiplex PCR, lists solely in-frame clones and lacks some. Of over 95,000 clones listed, nearly 90% are singletons. Sample: peripheral blood, taken on day 0 of AZD1222 vaccination. The chain employs TRBV11-3 and TRBJ2-3; D is uncertain. The receptor's source is an adult in good health. Here the CDR3 DNA reads TGTGCCAGCAGCTTAGGGGGTCTAGATACGCAGTATTTT. It yields the protein CASSLGGLDTQYF.